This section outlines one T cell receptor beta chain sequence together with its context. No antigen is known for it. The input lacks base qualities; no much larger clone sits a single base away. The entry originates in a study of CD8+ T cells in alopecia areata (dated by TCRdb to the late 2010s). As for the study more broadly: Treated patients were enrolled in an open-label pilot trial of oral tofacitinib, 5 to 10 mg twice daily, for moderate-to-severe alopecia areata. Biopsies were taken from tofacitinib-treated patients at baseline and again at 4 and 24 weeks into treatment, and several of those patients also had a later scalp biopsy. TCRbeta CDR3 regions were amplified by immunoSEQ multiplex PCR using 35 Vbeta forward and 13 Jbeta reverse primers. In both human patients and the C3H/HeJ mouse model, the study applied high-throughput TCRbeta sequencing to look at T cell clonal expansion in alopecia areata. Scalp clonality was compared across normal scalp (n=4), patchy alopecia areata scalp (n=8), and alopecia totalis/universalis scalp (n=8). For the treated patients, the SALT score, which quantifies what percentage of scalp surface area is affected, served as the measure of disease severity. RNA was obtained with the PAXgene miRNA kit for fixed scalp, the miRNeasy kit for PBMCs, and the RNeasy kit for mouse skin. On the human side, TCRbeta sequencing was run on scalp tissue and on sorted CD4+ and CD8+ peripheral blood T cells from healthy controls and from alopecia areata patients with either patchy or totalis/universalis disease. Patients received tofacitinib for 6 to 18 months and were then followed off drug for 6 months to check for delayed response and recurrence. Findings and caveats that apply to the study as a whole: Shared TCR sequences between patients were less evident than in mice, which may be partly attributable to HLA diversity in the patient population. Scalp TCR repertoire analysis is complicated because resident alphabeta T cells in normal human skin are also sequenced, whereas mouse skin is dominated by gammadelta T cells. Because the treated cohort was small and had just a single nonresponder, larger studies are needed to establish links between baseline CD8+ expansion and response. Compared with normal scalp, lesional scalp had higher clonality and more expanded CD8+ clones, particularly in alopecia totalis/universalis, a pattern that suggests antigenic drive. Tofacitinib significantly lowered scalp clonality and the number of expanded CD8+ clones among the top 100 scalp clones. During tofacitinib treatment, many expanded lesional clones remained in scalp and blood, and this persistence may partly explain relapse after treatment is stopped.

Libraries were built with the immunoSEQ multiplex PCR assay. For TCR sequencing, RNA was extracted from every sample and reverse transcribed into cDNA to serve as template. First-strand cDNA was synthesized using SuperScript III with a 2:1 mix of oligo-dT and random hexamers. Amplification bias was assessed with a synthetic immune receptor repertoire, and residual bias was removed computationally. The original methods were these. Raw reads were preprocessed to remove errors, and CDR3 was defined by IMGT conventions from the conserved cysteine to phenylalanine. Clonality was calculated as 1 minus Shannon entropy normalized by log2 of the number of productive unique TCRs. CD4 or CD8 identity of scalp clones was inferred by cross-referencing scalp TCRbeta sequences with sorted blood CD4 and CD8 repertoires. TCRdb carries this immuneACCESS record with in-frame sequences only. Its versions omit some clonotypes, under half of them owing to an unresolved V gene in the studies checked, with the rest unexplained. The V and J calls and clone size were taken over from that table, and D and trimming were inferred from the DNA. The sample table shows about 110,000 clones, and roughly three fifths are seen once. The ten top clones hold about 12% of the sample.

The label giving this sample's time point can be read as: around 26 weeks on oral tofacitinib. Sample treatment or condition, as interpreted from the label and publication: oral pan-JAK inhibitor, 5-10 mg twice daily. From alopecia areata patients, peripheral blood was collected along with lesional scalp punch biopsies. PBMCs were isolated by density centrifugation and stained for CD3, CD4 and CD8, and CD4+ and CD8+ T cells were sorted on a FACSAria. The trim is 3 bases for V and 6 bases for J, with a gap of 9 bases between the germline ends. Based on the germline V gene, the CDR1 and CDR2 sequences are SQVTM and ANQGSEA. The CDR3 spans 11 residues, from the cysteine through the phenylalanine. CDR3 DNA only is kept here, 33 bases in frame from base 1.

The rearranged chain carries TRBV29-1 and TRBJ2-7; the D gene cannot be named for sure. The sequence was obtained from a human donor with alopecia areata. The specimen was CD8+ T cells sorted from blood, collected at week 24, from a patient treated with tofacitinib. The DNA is TGCAGCGTTGATGGGTTTGGCGAGCAGTACTTC. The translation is CSVDGFGEQYF.